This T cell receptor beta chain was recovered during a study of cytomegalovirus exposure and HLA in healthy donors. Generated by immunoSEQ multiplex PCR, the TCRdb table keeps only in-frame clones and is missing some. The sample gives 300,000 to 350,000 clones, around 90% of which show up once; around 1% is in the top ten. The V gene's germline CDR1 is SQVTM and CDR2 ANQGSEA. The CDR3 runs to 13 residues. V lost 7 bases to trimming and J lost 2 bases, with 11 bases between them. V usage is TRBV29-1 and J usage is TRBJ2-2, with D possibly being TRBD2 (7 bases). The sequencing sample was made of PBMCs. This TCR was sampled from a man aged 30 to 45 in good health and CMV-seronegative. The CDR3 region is CSGGGGNTGELFF. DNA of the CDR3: TGCAGCGGGGGCGGGGGCAACACCGGGGAGCTGTTTTTT.